Each of the 19 T cell receptor beta chains below was sequenced from the same sample in a study of blood T cell repertoires in COVID-19 (dated by TCRdb to 2019 to 2021). The library was produced with the immunoSEQ multiplex PCR assay. The immuneACCESS repertoire file appears here via TCRdb, limited to in-frame rearrangements. These files lack a portion of the clones; in checked studies, under half of the deficit traces to unresolved V genes, and the cause of the others is not known. This sample is represented by around 300,000 clones; 88% of them were singletons. The ten largest clones take up around 1.6% of the sample. Specimen: peripheral blood. The receptors stem from a woman aged 25 to 39 with COVID-19, enrolled during active disease.

The gene calls are TRBV5-1 and TRBJ1-4, with 9 bases matching TRBD1. CDR3 length: 18 amino acids. Losses at the gene ends were 0 bases for V and 3 bases for J; bases not matched to a gene: 9. Per the germline V gene, CDR1 is SGHRS and CDR2 is YFSETQ. The CDR3, as DNA: TGCGCCAGCAGCTTGGGACAGGGGGTCGTTGTGGCTAATGAAAAACTGTTTTTT. Its translation is CASSLGQGVVVANEKLFF.

V usage is TRBV28 and J usage is TRBJ2-2, with D possibly TRBD2 on 6 matching bases. This CDR3 region has 16 residues. V was cut by 5 bases and J by 0 bases, with 13 bases left in between. Germline V CDR1 and CDR2: MDHEN, SYDVKM. CDR3 bases: TGTGCCAGCAGTCCTGGCTCGGGAGCGAACACCGGGGAGCTGTTTTTT. Amino acids: CASSPGSGANTGELFF.

CDR3 protein: CASSLVRGSSYNEQFF. The CDR3 DNA follows: TGTGCCAGCAGCCTCGTTCGGGGGAGCTCCTACAATGAGCAGTTCTTC. V and J are TRBV4-2 and TRBJ2-1, with D possibly TRBD2 on 6 matching bases. Germline V gene data show CDR1 as LGHNA and CDR2 as YNFKEQ. This CDR3 spans 16 amino acids. V dropped 4 bases and J dropped 0 bases, with 13 bases sitting between them.

J is TRBJ1-2 and V is TRBV4-3; the match to TRBD1 covers 8 bases. The ends lost 0 bases at V and 7 bases at J; junction bases unmatched: 10. The V gene's germline CDR1 is LGHNA and CDR2 YSLEER. CDR3 length: 16 residues. In DNA form, the CDR3 reads TGCGCCAGCAGCCAAGATAAATTCCAGGGGGCCTCTGGCTACACCTTC. Its protein product is CASSQDKFQGASGYTF.

J is TRBJ2-3 and V is TRBV2, with a tentative D call TRBD2 (5 bases). CDR1 is SNHLY, CDR2 FYNNEI, per germline. The CDR3 loop spans 15 amino acids. Trimming left V 0 bases short and J 2 bases short, with 9 bases between. The CDR3, as DNA: TGTGCCAGCAGTGAAGCGCGGGCTCCCACAGATACGCAGTATTTT. The encoded protein is CASSEARAPTDTQYF.

This chain links TRBV5-6 with TRBJ1-5; 7 bases are a match to TRBD1. V was clipped by 4 bases and J by 2 bases; unmatched bases: 6. CDR3 size: 15 residues. CDR1 is SGHDT, CDR2 YYEEEE, per germline. CDR3 in amino acids: CASSHRGAGNQPQHF. For the CDR3, the DNA is TGTGCCAGCAGCCACAGGGGTGCGGGCAATCAGCCCCAGCATTTT.

The V call is TRBV5-1, the J call TRBJ1-6, with D possibly TRBD1 on 6 matching bases. Trimming took 5 bases from V and 0 from J, leaving 15 bases between them. The CDR3 is 17 residues long. Germline V CDR1 and CDR2: SGHRS, YFSETQ. CDR3 in DNA: TGCGCCAGCAGTCTAAGACAGGTCTCCTCCTATAATTCACCCCTCCACTTT. This translates into CASSLRQVSSYNSPLHF.

V usage is TRBV4-3 and J usage is TRBJ2-7; 9 positions agree with TRBD1. The V segment lost 0 bases and the J segment 2 bases; nucleotides outside the gene matches: 2. The CDR3 contains 15 residues. CDR1 and CDR2 (germline): LGHNA, YSLEER. The DNA of the CDR3 is TGCGCCAGCAGCCAAGAGGACAGGGGCACCTACGAGCAGTACTTC. Its protein product is CASSQEDRGTYEQYF.

The count of this clone is one. The chain joins TRBV10-1 to TRBJ2-3, with 7 positions matching TRBD1. CDR3 length: 15 residues. Germline V gives CDR1 WNHNN, CDR2 SYGVQD (reference sequence). V shed 6 bases and J 0 bases; nucleotides not matched to a gene: 6. DNA of the CDR3: TGCGCCAGCAGCTTGGGACAGCCTAGCACAGATACGCAGTATTTT. Residues: CASSLGQPSTDTQYF.

The rearrangement uses TRBV27 and TRBJ2-2, with TRBD2 matching over 10 bases. The V and J ends lost 4 bases and 8 bases, in that order; junction bases with no gene match: 1. Looked up from germline, CDR1 is MNHEY and CDR2 is SMNVEV (reference sequence). This CDR3 is 13 amino acids long. The CDR3 here is CASSSGLAGELFF. DNA for the CDR3: TGTGCCAGCAGTTCGGGACTAGCGGGGGAGCTGTTTTTT.

The chain couples TRBV3-1 (or the pseudogene TRBV3-2) to TRBJ2-5; D is perhaps TRBD1 (5 bases). CDR1 is LGHDT and CDR2 is YNNKEL in the germline V gene (reference sequence). The CDR3 consists of 13 residues. With 1 base removed from V and 7 bases from J, the gap between germline ends came to 10 bases. Here the CDR3 reads CASSQARATTQYF. The CDR3 DNA follows: TGTGCCAGCAGCCAAGCCAGGGCTACGACCCAGTACTTC.

The table lists this clone with a count of one. The chain links TRBV6-5 to TRBJ1-6, with a tentative D call TRBD1 (6 bases). V was clipped by 8 bases and J by 5 bases, with 13 bases between them. CDR3 size: 14 residues. CDR1 and CDR2 from the germline V gene are MNHEY and SVGAGI. CDR3 nucleotides: TGTGCCAGCGCCCCAGGGGCGGATAATTCACCCCTCCACTTT. It codes for CASAPGADNSPLHF.

In DNA, the CDR3 is TGTGCCAGCTCCGCCGGGACAGGGGCAGATACGCAGTATTTT. This encodes CASSAGTGADTQYF. The chain carries TRBV18 and TRBJ2-3; 10 positions match TRBD1. The CDR3 is 14 amino acids. Germline V CDR1 and CDR2: KGHSH, LQKENI. Unmatched junction bases numbered 4, after V lost 6 bases and J lost 4 bases. The full variable domain, its missing parts supplied by reference TRBV18 and TRBJ2-3, is NAGVMQNPRHLVRRRGQEARLRCSPMKGHSHVYWYRQLPEEGLKFMVYLQKENIIDESGMPKERFSAEFPKEGPSILRIQQVVRGDSAAYFCASSAGTGADTQYFGPGTRLTVL.

In this sample, this clone turned up once. This rearrangement joins TRBV3-1 (or the pseudogene TRBV3-2) to TRBJ1-6, with TRBD1 matching 7 bases. Trimming at V came to 4 bases and at J to 8 bases, leaving 5 bases not matched to a gene. The CDR3 totals 14 residues. CDR1 LGHDT and CDR2 YNNKEL come from the germline V gene (reference sequence). CDR3 in DNA: TGTGCCAGCAGCCTCCGGGACAGTCATTCACCCCTCCACTTT. Protein product: CASSLRDSHSPLHF.

Regarding this clone: Additional DNA sequences in this sample encode the identical CDR3. This sequence joins TRBV19 and TRBJ1-1; D is ambiguous. CDR3 size: 11 residues. V was shortened by 6 bases and J by 5 bases, with 7 bases between the two germline ends. Germline CDR1 reads LNHDA; CDR2 reads SQIVND (reference sequence). DNA of the CDR3: TGTGCCAGTAGCCCGGGGACTGAAGCTTTCTTT. Protein: CASSPGTEAFF.

This clone was picked up one time. The rearrangement uses TRBV29-1 and TRBJ1-2; maybe TRBD1 (5 bases). The V gene's germline CDR1 is SQVTM and CDR2 ANQGSEA. Trimming stripped 2 bases from V and 6 bases from J, with 13 bases between. CDR3 length: 13 residues. The CDR3 loop is CSVENPGRDGYTF. Written as DNA, the CDR3 is TGCAGCGTTGAAAACCCAGGGAGGGATGGCTACACCTTC.

The chain has TRBV2 and TRBJ2-2; 9 bases map to TRBD1. With V trimmed by 7 bases and J by 7 bases, 7 bases remained unmatched. The CDR3 is 14 amino acids. Per the germline V gene, CDR1 is SNHLY and CDR2 is FYNNEI. The CDR3 reads CASNQQGAGGELFF. The CDR3 region has the DNA TGTGCCAGCAACCAACAGGGGGCGGGCGGGGAGCTGTTTTTT.

The gene calls are TRBV27 and TRBJ1-2; TRBD1 matches 9 bases. The CDR3 spans 15 residues. Germline lookup yields CDR1 MNHEY and CDR2 SMNVEV (reference sequence). The V segment lost 6 bases and the J segment 0 bases; nucleotides outside the gene matches: 5. The CDR3 bases are TGTGCCAGCAGCCGGGACAGGGTGGCTAACTATGGCTACACCTTC. It translates to CASSRDRVANYGYTF.

The chain combines TRBV6-5 with TRBJ1-6, with 8 nucleotides matching TRBD1. Germline assignment: CDR1 MNHEY and CDR2 SVGAGI. J lost 5 bases, V lost 5 bases, and 5 bases had no gene match. CDR3 length: 15 amino acids. CDR3 sequence reads: CASSRTGSDNSPLHF. For the CDR3, the DNA is TGTGCCAGCAGTCGGACAGGGAGTGATAATTCACCCCTCCACTTT.